A selection of T cell receptor beta chains follows, all from one sample in a study of OX40 agonist ivuxolimab in advanced cancers. The assay was immunoSEQ multiplex PCR, and TCRdb's table has in-frame clones only and misses some. The data hold about 89,000 clones, with 70% to 90% observed a single time. The sample in question was CD4+ or CD8+ T cells sorted from blood, obtained in a trial of the OX40 agonist ivuxolimab. The receptors here all came from an adult with an advanced solid tumor such as melanoma, head and neck, liver or kidney cancer. CDR3s include the opening cysteine and the closing phenylalanine or tryptophan.

TRBV9 CASSAPGQGVGEPQHF
TRBV29-1 CSVDAPGNEQYF
TRBV5-6 CASSLTGFGGNTIYF
TRBV25-1 CASRGAFPNTGELFF
TRBV19 CASSIEAGYEQYF
TRBV18 CASSPLDRGAEAFF
TRBV7-9 CASSARAGGIGNTQYF
TRBV7-2 CASSSREVAASGTQYF
TRBV29-1 CSVRDRGDYGYTF
TRBV11-2 CASSTDRSYEQYF
TRBV27 CASSTVDRVGEAFF
TRBV6-4 CASSQTSGGANEQFF
TRBV4-2 CASSRTMWSAEETQYF
TRBV6-6 CASSYSGRGDTEAFF
TRBV11-2 CASSLGGTVRQPQHF
TRBV6-1 CASSEVWTGVSYEQYF
TRBV4-3 CASSQASTTTGELFF
TRBV5-1 CASSPGVPQETQYF
TRBV19 CASSFLQDVGSSPLHF
TRBV5-1 CASSLPLGQGLGGYTF
TRBV7-2 CASSRSSAGSGKKPQHF
TRBV11-3 CASSFSTGRNEQFF
TRBV5-8 CASSSGQGSSYNSPLHF
TRBV5-1 CASSKEGMNTEAFF
TRBV27 CASSARGDYGYTF
TRBV7-2 CASSPRQERGEKLFF
TRBV6-6 CASSRGTDPYSPLHF
TRBV5-1 CASSLDRGDNQPQHF
TRBV5-4 CASSLLQRGGRSTDTQYF
TRBV7-9 CASSQTGPDYGYTF
TRBV29-1 CSVSGQSNTEAFF
TRBV7-7 CASSPGTGDSYEQYF
TRBV5-1 CASSLQGDGYTF
TRBV7-2 CASSLSLAGWYNEQFF
TRBV2 CASSARFGNYNEQFF
TRBV9 CASSISGGKTEAFF
TRBV7-2 CASSLFGGGSNEQFF
TRBV7-3 CASSLRALAGDNEQFF
TRBV25-1 CASSDRSRNQPQHF
TRBV12-5 CASGLRFPGDTDTQYF
TRBV6-5 CASSSEGGATDTQYF
TRBV19 CATRQGGYTIYF
TRBV5-5 CASTSLSRPTEAFF
TRBV9 CASSVGQGAVITEAFF
TRBV7-2 CASSDNWVSEKLFF
TRBV11-2 CASSFRDGYTF
TRBV18 CASSPRAPGTDTQYF
TRBV19 CASTPRLSNQPQHF
TRBV7-8 CASSPEGRREKLFF
TRBV4-2 CASRRLGGSTEAFF